Sequencing of this TCR beta chain was carried out in a study of T cell responses to AZD1222 COVID-19 vaccine. Overall study findings and caveats: At 160-218 and 743-854, vaccine-associated CD4 TCRs were dominant, and they spanned spike. Two doses of AZD1222 preceded a rise in Spike-specific TCR breadth and depth. White British ancestry dominated among donors, who included more females, and clonal diversity was possibly underestimated. The study identified only five to seven AZD1222 recipients as seropositive at baseline.

TCRdb's copy holds only in-frame clones and misses some; the assay was immunoSEQ multiplex PCR. Of about 160,000 clones in the sample, over 75% are singletons; the top ten hold roughly 4%. In this sample, this clone is medium-sized. Its antigen remains unknown. The CDR3 extends over 15 amino acids. From germline, CDR1 is SGHVS and CDR2 FNYEAQ. The ends were cut back, 5 bases at V and 0 bases at J, with 10 bases in the middle. This TCR was recovered from an adult who received the AZD1222 COVID-19 vaccine. The gene calls are TRBV7-6 and TRBJ2-2; D is unresolved. Sequencing was performed on peripheral blood, taken 28 days after the second AZD1222 dose. CDR3 region: CASSLDRSNTGELFF. Here the CDR3 DNA reads TGTGCCAGCAGCCTGGACCGATCGAACACCGGGGAGCTGTTTTTT.